Below, 3 T cell receptor beta chains from the same sample are listed, as sequenced in a study of T cell responses to AZD1222 COVID-19 vaccine. Assay: immunoSEQ multiplex PCR; the TCRdb copy retains only in-frame clones and omits some. The sample includes 110,000 or so clones, approximately 85% seen only once; the top ten take 9% to 9.5%. This specimen was peripheral blood, taken on day 0 of AZD1222 vaccination. The receptor set was obtained from an adult in good health.

The rearrangement uses TRBV19 and TRBJ2-2; the D gene is possibly TRBD2 (5 bases). The CDR3 sequence is 14 residues long. V was shortened by 7 bases and J by 3 bases, with 12 bases between the two germline ends. The germline gives CDR1 LNHDA, CDR2 SQIVND (reference sequence). The CDR3 sequence: CASNPSWDTGELFF. In DNA form, the CDR3 reads TGTGCCAGTAACCCTAGCTGGGACACCGGGGAGCTGTTTTTT.

This chain links TRBV18 with TRBJ1-3; D not certain. The V gene lost 3 bases and the J gene lost 1 base, with 13 bases spanning the gap. This CDR3 is 16 amino acids long. CDR1 and CDR2 from the germline V gene are KGHSH and LQKENI. The CDR3 sequence: CASSPKTVMSGNTIYF. CDR3 DNA: TGTGCCAGCTCACCCAAGACCGTCATGTCTGGAAACACCATATATTTT.

About this clone: Additional DNA sequences in this sample encode the identical CDR3. J is TRBJ1-1 and V is TRBV7-9, with D unresolved. Germline V gene data show CDR1 as SEHNR and CDR2 as FQNEAQ (reference sequence). Trimming took off 0 bases at V and 8 bases at J, with 7 bases between the two ends. The length of the CDR3 is 12 residues. CDR3 in amino acids: CASSLAEGEAFF. CDR3 coding DNA: TGTGCCAGCAGCTTAGCGGAGGGAGAAGCTTTCTTT.